This T cell receptor (beta chain) was captured in a study of human T cells and chemical hapten exposure. Points from the study as a whole: Alopecia affecting every donor means their immune response may not match healthy people's.

TCRdb recomputed calls from the RACE reads with MiXCR, one row per CDR3 protein. The profile shows about 85,000 distinct CDR3 sequences, roughly 11% of them singletons. As concerns this clonotype: Its antigen is unknown.

Time point indicated: patch test 2, 6 weeks after DPC sensitization. Sample treatment: therapeutic diphenylcyclopropenone sensitization with weekly scalp DPC. The CDR3 loop spans 12 amino acids. With 6 bases removed from V and 5 bases from J, the gap between germline ends came to 11 bases. The V gene is TRBV12-3 or TRBV12-4, the J gene TRBJ2-7; D is undetermined. This clonotype was sampled from a man between 18 and 35 years old with alopecia areata. Some clones in this sample may be carry-over from other donors' samples. Sequencing used whole blood, obtained in connection with sensitization to the hapten diphenylcyclopropenone (DPC). CDR3 region: CASSSGVDEQYF. CDR3 sequence (DNA): TGTGCCAGCAGCTCAGGAGTGGACGAGCAGTACTTC.